This TCR beta chain was found in a study of post-analysis software for immune sequencing data. Researchers reported that TCR beta cDNA libraries carried unique molecular identifiers. Each CDR3 protein is one row after TCRdb ran MiXCR on the PCR reads. Of about half a million distinct CDR3 sequences listed, about a third are singletons. This TCR derives from a girl aged 2-17 years with multiple sclerosis. Sequencing input: blood.

CDR3 in DNA: TGCGCCAGCAGCTTGTACCCGGAGGACGTAGCCTACGAGCAGTACTTC. This gives the protein CASSLYPEDVAYEQYF. J is TRBJ2-7 and V is TRBV5-1, with a weak D call TRBD2 (5 bases). Germline V gene sequence: CDR1 SGHRS, CDR2 YFSETQ. The CDR3 extends over 16 amino acids. V was pared by 1 base and J by 2 bases, with 16 bases between.